This paragraph reports one T cell receptor beta chain. The antigen is unknown. Sequence at one end of the junction differs from germline and may be a read error. This CDR3 region has 14 residues. Germline-derived CDR1 and CDR2 are SSHAT and FNYEAQ (reference sequence). The data were taken from a study of CD8+CD57+ T cells in acquired aplastic anemia. Study information: Sorting CD4+ and CD8+ cells gave DNA averaging roughly 3.5 ug. Healthy donor CD4+ samples were sequenced to a depth that averaged roughly 9.9 million reads.

Using genomic DNA as the template, TCR beta VDJ and CDR3 profiling was carried out. TCRdb reprocessed the reads via MiXCR and lists one record per CDR3 protein. The sample holds about 68,000 distinct CDR3 sequences; almost 55% are singletons and the top ten take 6.5% to 9.5%. Whole-study results and caveats: Patients showed no significant difference from controls in CD8+ Simpson's diversity. It was found that 25 to 35 CD8+ CDR3 sequences were shared between patients and controls.

What was sequenced was sorted CD4+, CD8+, or CD8+CD57+ T cells (not recorded which) from PBMCs. The gene calls are TRBV7-7 and TRBJ2-2, with D perhaps TRBD2 (5 bases). This sequence originates from a human donor in good health, serving as a control. The CDR3 nucleotides read TGTGCTAGCAGCCCTTTAACTAGTTTCGGGGAGCTGTTTTTT. Protein sequence: CASSPLTSFGELFF. Together with reference TRBV7-7 and TRBJ2-2, the CDR3 gives the full variable domain: GAGVSQSPRYKVTKRGQDVTLRCDPISSHATLYWYQQALGQGPEFLTYFNYEAQPDKSGLPSDRFSAERPEGSISTLTIQRTEQRDSAMYRCASSPLTSFGELFFGEGSRLTVL.